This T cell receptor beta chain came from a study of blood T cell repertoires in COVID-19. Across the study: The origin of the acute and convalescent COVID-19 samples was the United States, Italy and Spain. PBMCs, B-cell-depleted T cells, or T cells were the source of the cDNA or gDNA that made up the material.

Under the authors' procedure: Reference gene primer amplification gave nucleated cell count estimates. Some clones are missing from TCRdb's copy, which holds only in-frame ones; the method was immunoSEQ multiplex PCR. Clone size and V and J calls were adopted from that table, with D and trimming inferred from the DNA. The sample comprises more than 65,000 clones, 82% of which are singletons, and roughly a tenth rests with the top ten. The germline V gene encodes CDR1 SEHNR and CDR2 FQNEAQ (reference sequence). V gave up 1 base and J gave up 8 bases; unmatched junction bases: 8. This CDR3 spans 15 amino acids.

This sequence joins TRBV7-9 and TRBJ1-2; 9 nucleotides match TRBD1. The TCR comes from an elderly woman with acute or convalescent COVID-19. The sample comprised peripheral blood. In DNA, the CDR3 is TGTGCCAGCAGCTTAGGACAGGGGGACCGGCGGGGCTACACCTTC. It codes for CASSLGQGDRRGYTF.